The 20 T cell receptor beta chains given below trace back to one sample, sequenced in a study of beta chain features in type 1 diabetes. The study's findings and limits: The study found moderately but significantly shorter TCRB CDR3s in all four CD4+ subsets of Type 1 diabetes patients.

TCRB transcripts that were expressed got sequenced, as all of the isolated RNA had been reverse transcribed. Repertoires were generated with immunoSEQ multiplex PCR, while TCRdb's copy carries only in-frame clones and drops some. Here the sample spans roughly 300,000 clones, around 9.7% being singletons. These TCRs are of unknown antigen specificity. The sequenced sample consisted of central memory CD4+ T cells from blood. These receptors originate from a young man with type 1 diabetes.

The table lists this clone with a few counts. V is TRBV7-9 and J is TRBJ1-2; 9 bases agree with TRBD1. The V segment lost 6 bases and the J segment 2 bases; nucleotides outside the gene matches: 7. There are 15 residues in the CDR3. Germline V CDR1 and CDR2: SEHNR, FQNEAQ (reference sequence). DNA for the CDR3: TGTGCCAGCAGATCCCCCGGGACAGGGAACTATGGCTACACCTTC. Translation gives CASRSPGTGNYGYTF. The full variable domain, completed using reference TRBV7-9 and TRBJ1-2, is DTGVSQNPRHKITKRGQNVTFRCDPISEHNRLYWYRQTLGQGPEFLTYFQNEAQLEKSRLLSDRFSAERPKGSFSTLEIQRTEQGDSAMYLCASRSPGTGNYGYTFGSGTRLTVV.

V gene TRBV7-2 combines with J gene TRBJ1-4; 8 bases are a match to TRBD1. V lost 4 bases to trimming and J lost 7 bases; unmatched junction nucleotides: 11. The CDR3 consists of 16 residues. Per the germline V gene, CDR1 is SGHTA and CDR2 is FQGNSA. In DNA, the CDR3 is TGTGCCAGCAGCTCACAACGACAGGGGCCGCGTGAAAAACTGTTTTTT. The encoded protein is CASSSQRQGPREKLFF.

This clone was seen only a few times. This rearrangement joins TRBV7-2 to TRBJ2-5; 8 nucleotides align to TRBD1. Germline CDR1 and CDR2: SGHTA and FQGNSA. The ends lost 2 bases at V and 4 bases at J; junction bases unmatched: 6. The CDR3 spans 15 residues. The CDR3 nucleotides are TGTGCCAGCAGCTTACTCCAGGGGGCGAGAGAGACCCAGTACTTC. Translating gives CASSLLQGARETQYF.

In this sample, this clone turned up a few times. This chain joins TRBV5-1 and TRBJ2-3, with TRBD1 matching 9 bases. This CDR3 comprises 15 residues. Germline V gives CDR1 SGHRS, CDR2 YFSETQ. Unmatched junction bases numbered 3, after V lost 1 base and J lost 3 bases. In DNA form, the CDR3 reads TGCGCCAGCAGCTTGTACGGACAGGGGACAGATACGCAGTATTTT. This translates into CASSLYGQGTDTQYF.

This clone was counted between two and nine times. The chain joins TRBV7-2 to TRBJ1-5; TRBD1 aligns across 8 bases. This CDR3 has 13 amino acids. The germline V gene encodes CDR1 SGHTA and CDR2 FQGNSA. The junction had 2 bases not matched to a gene; V was cut back by 5 bases and J by 5 bases. Written as DNA, the CDR3 is TGTGCCAGCAGCGCACAGGGGGATCAGCCCCAGCATTTT. Protein sequence: CASSAQGDQPQHF.

This clone was observed a few times. The chain recombines TRBV19 with TRBJ2-2; D is possibly TRBD1 (5 bases). The germline gives CDR1 LNHDA, CDR2 SQIVND (reference sequence). V gave up 7 bases and J gave up 7 bases, with 13 bases separating them. The CDR3 has 13 residues. CDR3 sequence (DNA): TGTGCCAGTATTGGGCAGGGCAACGGGGAGCTGTTTTTT. Its protein is CASIGQGNGELFF.

This chain joins TRBV2 and TRBJ2-5; 7 bases are a match to TRBD1. V lost 3 bases to trimming and J lost 2 bases; unmatched junction nucleotides: 6. The germline V gene has CDR1 SNHLY and CDR2 FYNNEI. The CDR3 has 15 residues. The CDR3 DNA follows: TGTGCCAGCAGTGAGGAAGGGGGCAAACAAGAGACCCAGTACTTC. This sequence encodes CASSEEGGKQETQYF.

This clone showed up just a few times. This sequence joins TRBV6-5 and TRBJ1-5; no definite D call. From germline, CDR1 is MNHEY and CDR2 SVGAGI. V lost 0 bases, J lost 1 base, and 7 bases lay in between. The CDR3 runs 15 residues. CDR3 loop: CASSYSSASNQPQHF. CDR3 DNA: TGTGCCAGCAGTTACTCGTCAGCGAGCAATCAGCCCCAGCATTTT.

The chain is built from TRBV19 and TRBJ2-3; 10 bases line up with TRBD1. From germline, CDR1 is LNHDA and CDR2 SQIVND (reference sequence). The CDR3 consists of 16 residues. J was trimmed by 1 base and V by 6 bases; bases with no gene match: 7. The CDR3 sequence: CASSPTGTGGTDTQYF. In DNA form, the CDR3 reads TGTGCCAGTAGCCCCACGGGGACAGGGGGCACAGATACGCAGTATTTT.

The chain has TRBV5-1 and TRBJ2-5; D gene uncertain. This CDR3 has 14 residues. Germline lookup yields CDR1 SGHRS and CDR2 YFSETQ. With 4 bases removed from V and 5 bases from J, the gap between germline ends came to 15 bases. The CDR3 sequence is CASSPGTTRETQYF. Here the CDR3 DNA reads TGCGCCAGCAGCCCGGGTACCACCCGGGAGACCCAGTACTTC. The full variable domain, with the rest looked up from reference TRBV5-1 and TRBJ2-5, is KAGVTQTPRYLIKTRGQQVTLSCSPISGHRSVSWYQQTPGQGLQFLFEYFSETQRNKGNFPGRFSGRQFSNSRSEMNVSTLELGDSALYLCASSPGTTRETQYFGPGTRLLVL.

The rearrangement joins TRBV11-3 to TRBJ1-6; 10 nucleotides match TRBD1. The CDR3 runs 15 residues. Germline V gives CDR1 SGHNT, CDR2 YENEEA. Losses at the gene ends were 4 bases for V and 7 bases for J; bases not matched to a gene: 4. CDR3 in amino acids: CASSSGTGVNSPLHF. For the CDR3, the DNA is TGTGCCAGCAGCTCAGGGACAGGGGTCAATTCACCCCTCCACTTT. Filled out from reference TRBV11-3 and TRBJ1-6, the complete variable domain reads EAGVVQSPRYKIIEKKQPVAFWCNPISGHNTLYWYLQNLGQGPELLIRYENEEAVDDSQLPKDRFSAERLKGVDSTLKIQPAELGDSAVYLCASSSGTGVNSPLHFGNGTRLTVT.

The genes are TRBV7-2 and TRBJ1-1; D unresolved. From germline, CDR1 is SGHTA and CDR2 FQGNSA. V was clipped by 5 bases and J by 4 bases, with 11 bases between them. This CDR3 is 13 amino acids long. The CDR3 sequence is CASSPEAGTEAFF. For the CDR3, the DNA is TGTGCCAGCAGCCCTGAGGCCGGCACTGAAGCTTTCTTT.

This clone has just a few counts. The chain employs TRBV7-6 and TRBJ1-3; 8 bases agree with TRBD1. Trimming cost V 5 bases and J 0 bases; bases outside gene matches: 9. The CDR3 is 17 amino acids. From germline, CDR1 is SGHVS and CDR2 FNYEAQ. CDR3 nucleotide sequence: TGTGCCAGCAGCCCGTGGACAGGGAGGGACTCTGGAAACACCATATATTTT. This translates into CASSPWTGRDSGNTIYF.

This clone appeared a few times. The gene calls are TRBV9 and TRBJ1-6; the match to TRBD1 covers 10 bases. After removal of 3 bases from V and 9 bases from J, the junction contained 6 bases not matched to a gene. Germline V gene lookup returns CDR1 SGDLS and CDR2 YYNGEE. CDR3 length equals 15 residues. CDR3 bases: TGTGCCAGCAGCGAGACAGGGGGCGCGGCTTCACCCCTCCACTTT. Translating it yields CASSETGGAASPLHF.

This clone appeared many times. The genes are TRBV9 and TRBJ2-1; TRBD2 aligns across 7 bases. V shed 3 bases, J shed 6 bases, and the junction held 12 bases outside the gene matches. Germline CDR1 is SGDLS and CDR2 is YYNGEE. The length of the CDR3 is 16 residues. The CDR3 nucleotides are TGTGCCAGCAGCGCCGGAGGGCTAGGGGAGGGCAATGAGCAGTTCTTC. The encoded protein is CASSAGGLGEGNEQFF. The full variable domain, with the rest looked up from reference TRBV9 and TRBJ2-1, is DSGVTQTPKHLITATGQRVTLRCSPRSGDLSVYWYQQSLDQGLQFLIQYYNGEERAKGNILERFSAQQFPDLHSELNLSSLELGDSALYFCASSAGGLGEGNEQFFGPGTRLTVL.

This clone has only a few counts. The CDR3 protein is CASSKGPSDSGYTF. The CDR3 DNA follows: TGCGCCAGCAGCAAAGGTCCAAGTGATTCTGGCTACACCTTC. The rearrangement links TRBV5-1 to TRBJ1-2; no clear D. This CDR3 is 14 amino acids long. Trimming pared 4 bases from V and 7 bases from J, leaving 17 bases between. CDR1 and CDR2 from the germline V gene are SGHRS and YFSETQ.

A few counts support this clone. The CDR3 DNA is TGTGCCATCAGGGACAGTTCCTATGGCTACACCTTC. Residues: CAIRDSSYGYTF. V is TRBV10-3 and J is TRBJ1-2, with D possibly TRBD1 on 6 matching bases. The CDR3 contains 12 residues. Germline CDR1 ENHRY, CDR2 SYGVKD. Trimming removed 6 bases at V and 4 bases at J, with 9 bases between.

V is TRBV6-1 and J is TRBJ1-1, with D tentatively TRBD1 (5 bases). Germline assignment: CDR1 MNHNS and CDR2 SASEGT. The CDR3 is made up of 15 amino acids. Trimming removed 2 bases from V and 1 base from J, with 11 bases in between. The CDR3, as DNA: TGTGCCAGCAGTGAAAGGACGGGGCGGAACACTGAAGCTTTCTTT. As protein: CASSERTGRNTEAFF.

The chain links TRBV6-5 to TRBJ1-4; D is perhaps TRBD1 (5 bases). This CDR3 has 16 amino acids. Trimming stripped 4 bases from V and 4 bases from J, with 16 bases between. Germline CDR1 is MNHEY and CDR2 is SVGAGI. The CDR3 sequence: CASSLRGVTVNEKLFF. The DNA of the CDR3 is TGTGCCAGCAGTTTGCGAGGTGTGACAGTTAATGAAAAACTGTTTTTT.

The gene calls are TRBV28 and TRBJ1-2; TRBD1 matches 9 bases. The V gene end was trimmed by 6 bases and the J gene end by 4 bases; junction bases not matched to a gene: 3. The CDR3 contains 13 residues. The germline gives CDR1 MDHEN, CDR2 SYDVKM. The CDR3 region is CASSRGQGYGYTF. DNA for the CDR3: TGTGCCAGCAGCCGGGGACAGGGCTATGGCTACACCTTC.